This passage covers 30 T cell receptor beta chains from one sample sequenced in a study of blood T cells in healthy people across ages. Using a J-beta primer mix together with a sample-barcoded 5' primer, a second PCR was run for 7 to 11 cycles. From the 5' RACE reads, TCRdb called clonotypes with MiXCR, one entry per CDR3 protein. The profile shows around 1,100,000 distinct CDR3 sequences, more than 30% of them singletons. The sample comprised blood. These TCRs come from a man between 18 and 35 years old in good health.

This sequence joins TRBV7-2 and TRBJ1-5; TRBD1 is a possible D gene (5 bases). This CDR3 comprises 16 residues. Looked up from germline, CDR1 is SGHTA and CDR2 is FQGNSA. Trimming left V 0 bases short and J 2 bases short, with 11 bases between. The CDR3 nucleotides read TGTGCCAGCAGCTTAGCGGAGGGGACCGGCAATCAGCCCCAGCATTTT. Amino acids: CASSLAEGTGNQPQHF.

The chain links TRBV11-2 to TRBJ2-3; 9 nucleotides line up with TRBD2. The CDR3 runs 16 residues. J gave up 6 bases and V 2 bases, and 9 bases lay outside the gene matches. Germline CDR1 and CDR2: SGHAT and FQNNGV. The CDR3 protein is CASSLIRAGGPDTQYF. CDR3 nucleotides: TGTGCCAGCAGCTTAATCCGGGCGGGGGGGCCCGATACGCAGTATTTT. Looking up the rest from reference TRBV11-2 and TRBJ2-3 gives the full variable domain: EAGVAQSPRYKIIEKRQSVAFWCNPISGHATLYWYQQILGQGPKLLIQFQNNGVVDDSQLPKDRFSAERLKGVDSTLKIQPAKLEDSAVYLCASSLIRAGGPDTQYFGPGTRLTVL.

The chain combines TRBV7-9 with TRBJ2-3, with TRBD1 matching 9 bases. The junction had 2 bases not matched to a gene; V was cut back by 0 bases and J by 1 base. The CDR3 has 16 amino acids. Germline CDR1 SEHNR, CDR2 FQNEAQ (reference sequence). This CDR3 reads CASSLARTGGTDTQYF. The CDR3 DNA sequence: TGTGCCAGCAGCTTAGCAAGGACAGGGGGCACAGATACGCAGTATTTT.

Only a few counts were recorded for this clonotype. The CDR3 region is CASSPSNTHNEQFF. Written as DNA, the CDR3 is TGTGCCAGCTCACCTTCGAACACCCACAATGAGCAGTTCTTC. This chain connects TRBV18 to TRBJ2-1; D is uncertain. Looked up from germline, CDR1 is KGHSH and CDR2 is LQKENI. The CDR3 sequence is 14 residues long. The V end was cut by 3 bases, the J end by 5 bases, with 11 bases between.

CDR3 nucleotide sequence: TGTGCCAGCAGACTCCCGCTAGCGGGGGGATCAGATACGCAGTATTTT. As protein: CASRLPLAGGSDTQYF. The chain is built from TRBV6-2 or TRBV6-3 and TRBJ2-3; 11 bases fit TRBD2. Germline CDR1 MNHEY, CDR2 SVGEGT. The ends lost 6 bases at V and 4 bases at J; junction bases unmatched: 9. The CDR3 loop spans 16 amino acids.

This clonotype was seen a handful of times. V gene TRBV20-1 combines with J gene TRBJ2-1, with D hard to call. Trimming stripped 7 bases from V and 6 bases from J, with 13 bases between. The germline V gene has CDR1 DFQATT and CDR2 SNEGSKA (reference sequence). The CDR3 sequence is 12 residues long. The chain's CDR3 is CSVRTRTNEQFF. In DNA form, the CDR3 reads TGCAGTGTCAGAACACGAACCAATGAGCAGTTCTTC.

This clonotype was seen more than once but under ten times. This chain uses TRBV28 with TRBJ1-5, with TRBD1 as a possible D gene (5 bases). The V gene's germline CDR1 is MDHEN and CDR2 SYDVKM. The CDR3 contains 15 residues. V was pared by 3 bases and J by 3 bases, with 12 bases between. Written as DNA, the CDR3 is TGTGCCAGCAGTTTTACCGGGGGTGACAATCAGCCCCAGCATTTT. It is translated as CASSFTGGDNQPQHF.

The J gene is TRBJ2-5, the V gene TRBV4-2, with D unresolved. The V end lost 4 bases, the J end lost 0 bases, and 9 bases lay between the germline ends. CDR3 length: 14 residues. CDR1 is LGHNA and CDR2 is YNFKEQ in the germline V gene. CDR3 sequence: CASSPLSYQETQYF. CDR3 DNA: TGTGCCAGCAGCCCCCTGAGTTACCAAGAGACCCAGTACTTC.

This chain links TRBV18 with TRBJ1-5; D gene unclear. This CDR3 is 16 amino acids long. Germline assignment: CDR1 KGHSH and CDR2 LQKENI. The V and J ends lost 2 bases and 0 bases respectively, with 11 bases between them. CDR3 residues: CASSPNTAVSNQPQHF. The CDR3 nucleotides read TGTGCCAGCTCACCAAATACGGCAGTTAGCAATCAGCCCCAGCATTTT.

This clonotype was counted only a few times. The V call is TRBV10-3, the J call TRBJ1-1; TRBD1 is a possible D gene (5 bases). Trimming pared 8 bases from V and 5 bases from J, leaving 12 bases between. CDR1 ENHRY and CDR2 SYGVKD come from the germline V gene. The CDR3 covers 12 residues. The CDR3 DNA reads TGTGCCATCGGCAGGGAGGGAACTGAAGCTTTCTTT. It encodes CAIGREGTEAFF.

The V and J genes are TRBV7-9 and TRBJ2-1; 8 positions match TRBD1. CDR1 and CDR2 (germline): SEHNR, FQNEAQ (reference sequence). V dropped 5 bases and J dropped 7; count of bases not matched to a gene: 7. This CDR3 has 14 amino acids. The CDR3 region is CASSAMTGANEQFF. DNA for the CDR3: TGTGCCAGCAGCGCTATGACAGGGGCGAATGAGCAGTTCTTC.

CDR3 DNA: TGCGCCAGCAGCCTACGACAGTCAGGGACCGGGGAGCTGTTTTTT. Translated: CASSLRQSGTGELFF. The genes are TRBV5-1 and TRBJ2-2, with a tentative D call TRBD1 (5 bases). The ends were cut back, 4 bases at V and 5 bases at J, with 15 bases in the middle. The CDR3 runs to 15 residues. Germline CDR1 reads SGHRS; CDR2 reads YFSETQ.

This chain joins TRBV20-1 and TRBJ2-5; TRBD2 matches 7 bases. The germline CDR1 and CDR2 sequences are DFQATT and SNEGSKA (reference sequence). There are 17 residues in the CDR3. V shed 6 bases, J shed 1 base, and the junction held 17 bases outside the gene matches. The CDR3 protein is CSAIAGTTLIPQETQYF. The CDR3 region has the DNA TGCAGTGCAATTGCCGGGACTACGCTGATCCCCCAAGAGACCCAGTACTTC.

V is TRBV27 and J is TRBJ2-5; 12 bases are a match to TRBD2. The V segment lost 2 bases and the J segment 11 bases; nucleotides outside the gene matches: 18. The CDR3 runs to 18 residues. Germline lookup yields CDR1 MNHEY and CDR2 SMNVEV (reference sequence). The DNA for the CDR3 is TGTGCCAGCAGTTTAGACCTAGCGGGGGGGCCGTTGAGACATGAGCAGTACTTC. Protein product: CASSLDLAGGPLRHEQYF.

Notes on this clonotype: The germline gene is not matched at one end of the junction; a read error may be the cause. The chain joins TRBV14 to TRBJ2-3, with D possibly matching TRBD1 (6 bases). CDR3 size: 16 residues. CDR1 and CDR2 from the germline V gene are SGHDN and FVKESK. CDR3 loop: CASSQVRQGWGDTQYF. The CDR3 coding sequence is TGTGCCAGCAGCCAAGTGAGGCAGGGGTGGGGAGATACACAGTATTTT.

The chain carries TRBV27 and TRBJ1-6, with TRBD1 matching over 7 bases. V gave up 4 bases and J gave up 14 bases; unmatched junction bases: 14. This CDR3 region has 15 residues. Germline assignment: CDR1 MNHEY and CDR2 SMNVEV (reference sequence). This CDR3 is CASSSPGQVLSTLHF. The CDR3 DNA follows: TGTGCCAGCAGTTCCCCCGGACAGGTGCTTTCGACCCTCCACTTT.

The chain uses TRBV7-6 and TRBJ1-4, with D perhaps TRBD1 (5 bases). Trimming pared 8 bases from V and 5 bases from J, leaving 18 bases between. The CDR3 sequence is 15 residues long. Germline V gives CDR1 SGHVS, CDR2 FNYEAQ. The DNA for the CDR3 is TGTGCCAGCGGCGAAACAGGTTCCCCCAATGAAAAACTGTTTTTT. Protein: CASGETGSPNEKLFF.

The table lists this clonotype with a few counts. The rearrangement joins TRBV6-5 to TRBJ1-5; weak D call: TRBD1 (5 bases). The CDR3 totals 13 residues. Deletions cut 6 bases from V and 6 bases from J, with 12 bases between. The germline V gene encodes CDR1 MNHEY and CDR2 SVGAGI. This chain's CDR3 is CASRRGAAQPQHF. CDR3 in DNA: TGTGCCAGCAGGAGAGGGGCCGCTCAGCCCCAGCATTTT.

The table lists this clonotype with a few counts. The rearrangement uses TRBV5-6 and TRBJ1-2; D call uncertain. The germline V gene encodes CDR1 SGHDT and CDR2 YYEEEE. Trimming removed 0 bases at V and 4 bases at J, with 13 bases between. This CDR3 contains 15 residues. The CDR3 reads CASSLGENFFYGYTF. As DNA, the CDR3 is TGTGCCAGCAGCTTGGGGGAGAACTTCTTCTATGGCTACACCTTC.

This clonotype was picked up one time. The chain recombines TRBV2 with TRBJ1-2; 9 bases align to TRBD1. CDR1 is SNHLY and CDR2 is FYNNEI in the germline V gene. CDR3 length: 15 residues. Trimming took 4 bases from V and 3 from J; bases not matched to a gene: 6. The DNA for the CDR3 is TGTGCCAGCAGTGCTGGGACAGGGTTATACTATGGCTACACCTTC. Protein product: CASSAGTGLYYGYTF.

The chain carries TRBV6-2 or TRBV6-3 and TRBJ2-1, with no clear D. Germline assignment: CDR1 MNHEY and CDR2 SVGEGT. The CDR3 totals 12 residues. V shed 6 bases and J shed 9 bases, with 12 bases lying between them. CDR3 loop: CASSVTVGEQFF. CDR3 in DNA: TGTGCCAGCAGCGTAACGGTCGGTGAGCAGTTCTTC.

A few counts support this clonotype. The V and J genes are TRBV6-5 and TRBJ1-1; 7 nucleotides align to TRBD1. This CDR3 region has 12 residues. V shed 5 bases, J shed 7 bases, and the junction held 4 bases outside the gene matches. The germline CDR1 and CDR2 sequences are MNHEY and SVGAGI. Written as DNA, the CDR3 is TGTGCCAGCAGTATCTACAGGGGTGAAGCTTTCTTT. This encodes CASSIYRGEAFF.

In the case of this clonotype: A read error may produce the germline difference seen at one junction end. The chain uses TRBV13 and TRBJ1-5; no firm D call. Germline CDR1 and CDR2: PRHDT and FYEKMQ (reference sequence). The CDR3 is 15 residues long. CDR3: CASSVGPDAISAQHF. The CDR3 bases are TGTGCCAGCAGCGTAGGGCCGGATGCGATCTCAGCCCAGCATTTT.

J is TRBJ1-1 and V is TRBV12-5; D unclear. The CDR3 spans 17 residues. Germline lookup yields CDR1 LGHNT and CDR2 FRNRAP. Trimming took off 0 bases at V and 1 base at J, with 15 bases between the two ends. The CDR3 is CASGLVTGWGENTEAFF. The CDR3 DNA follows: TGTGCTAGTGGTTTGGTAACCGGGTGGGGAGAGAACACTGAAGCTTTCTTT.

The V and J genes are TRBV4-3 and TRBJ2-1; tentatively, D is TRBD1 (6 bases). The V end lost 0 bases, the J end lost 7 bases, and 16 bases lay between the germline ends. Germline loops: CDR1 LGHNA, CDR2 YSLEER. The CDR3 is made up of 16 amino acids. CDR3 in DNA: TGCGCCAGCAGCCAAGAAAAGGGGGTTAGGGGGAATGAGCAGTTCTTC. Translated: CASSQEKGVRGNEQFF.

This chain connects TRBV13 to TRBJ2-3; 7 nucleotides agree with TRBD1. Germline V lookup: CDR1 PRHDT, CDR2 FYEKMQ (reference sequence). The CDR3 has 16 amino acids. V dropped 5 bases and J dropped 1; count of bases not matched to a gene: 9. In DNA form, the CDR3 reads TGTGCCAGCAGCCCTCGGACAGGTGGAGGCACAGATACGCAGTATTTT. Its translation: CASSPRTGGGTDTQYF.

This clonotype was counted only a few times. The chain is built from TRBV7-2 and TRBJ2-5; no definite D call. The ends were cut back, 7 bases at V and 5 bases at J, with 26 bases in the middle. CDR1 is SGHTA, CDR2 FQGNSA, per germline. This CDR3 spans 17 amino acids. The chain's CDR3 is CASTTSSSPINRETQYF. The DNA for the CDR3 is TGTGCCAGCACCACGTCATCGTCCCCAATTAATAGGGAGACCCAGTACTTC.

The CDR3 loop reads CASSYVPAGSGDQPQHF. CDR3 bases: TGTGCCAGCAGTTACGTCCCCGCTGGGTCAGGGGATCAGCCCCAGCATTTT. The V and J genes are TRBV6-6 and TRBJ1-5, with TRBD1 as a possible D gene (6 bases). Trimming took 2 bases from V and 5 from J, leaving 19 bases between them. CDR1 MNHNY and CDR2 SVGAGI come from the germline V gene (reference sequence). The CDR3 sequence is 17 residues long.

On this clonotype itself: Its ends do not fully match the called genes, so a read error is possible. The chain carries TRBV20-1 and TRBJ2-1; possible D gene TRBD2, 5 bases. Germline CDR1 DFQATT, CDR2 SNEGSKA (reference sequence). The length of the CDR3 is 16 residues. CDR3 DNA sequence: TGCGGTGCTGCCCCCGGCCGGGCGGGTACTGACAATGAGCAGTTCTTC. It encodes CGAAPGRAGTDNEQFF.

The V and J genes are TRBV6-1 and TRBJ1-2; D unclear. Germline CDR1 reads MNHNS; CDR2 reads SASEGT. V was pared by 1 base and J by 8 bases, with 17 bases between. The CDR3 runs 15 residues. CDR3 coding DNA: TGTGCCAGCAGTGAAGAAGGCGCGGGTCTAAACGGCTACACCTTC. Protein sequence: CASSEEGAGLNGYTF.